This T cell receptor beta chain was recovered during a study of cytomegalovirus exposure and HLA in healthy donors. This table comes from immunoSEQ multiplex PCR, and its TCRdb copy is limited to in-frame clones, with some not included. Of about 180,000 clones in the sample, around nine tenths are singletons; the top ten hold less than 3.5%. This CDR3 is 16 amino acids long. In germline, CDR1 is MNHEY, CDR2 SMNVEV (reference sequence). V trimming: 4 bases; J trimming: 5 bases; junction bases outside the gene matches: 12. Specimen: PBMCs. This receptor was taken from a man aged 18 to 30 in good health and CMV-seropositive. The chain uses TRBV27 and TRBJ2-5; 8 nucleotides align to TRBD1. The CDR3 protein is CASSSSDRGGWETQYF. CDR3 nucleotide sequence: TGTGCCAGCAGTTCATCAGACAGGGGAGGTTGGGAGACCCAGTACTTC.